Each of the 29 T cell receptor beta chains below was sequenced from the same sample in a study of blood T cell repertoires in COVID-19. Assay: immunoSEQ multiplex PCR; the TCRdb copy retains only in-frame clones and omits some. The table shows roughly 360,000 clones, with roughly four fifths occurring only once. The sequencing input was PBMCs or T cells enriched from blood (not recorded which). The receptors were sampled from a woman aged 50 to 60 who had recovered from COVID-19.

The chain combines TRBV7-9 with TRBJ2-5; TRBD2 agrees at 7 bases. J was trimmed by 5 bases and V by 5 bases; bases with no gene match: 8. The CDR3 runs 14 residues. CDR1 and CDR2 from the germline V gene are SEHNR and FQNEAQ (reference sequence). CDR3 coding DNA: TGTGCCAGCAGCCCCGGACTGGGAGGGGAGACCCAGTACTTC. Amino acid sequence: CASSPGLGGETQYF.

The CDR3 nucleotides read TGTGCCTGGAGTACAGGGGCAGGGCAGCCCCAGCATTTT. Protein sequence: CAWSTGAGQPQHF. The gene calls are TRBV30 and TRBJ1-5; 7 bases align to TRBD1. The CDR3 is made up of 13 amino acids. The trim removed 2 bases at V and 7 bases at J, leaving 5 bases unmatched. Germline CDR1 and CDR2: GTSNPN and SVGIG (reference sequence).

CDR3 DNA: TGCGCCAGCAGCCAAGAATCCACCCCGCCACCGGGGGGCTACACCTTC. Translated, it gives CASSQESTPPPGGYTF. The chain carries TRBV4-1 and TRBJ1-2, with D unresolved. The CDR3 has 16 amino acids. V was shortened by 0 bases and J by 8 bases, with 19 bases between the two germline ends. Germline V gene lookup returns CDR1 MGHRA and CDR2 YSYEKL.

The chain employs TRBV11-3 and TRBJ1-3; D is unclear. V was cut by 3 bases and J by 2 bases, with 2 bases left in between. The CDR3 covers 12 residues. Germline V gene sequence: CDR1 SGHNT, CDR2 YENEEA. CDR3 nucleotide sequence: TGTGCCAGCAGCTTTACTGGAAACACCATATATTTT. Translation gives CASSFTGNTIYF.

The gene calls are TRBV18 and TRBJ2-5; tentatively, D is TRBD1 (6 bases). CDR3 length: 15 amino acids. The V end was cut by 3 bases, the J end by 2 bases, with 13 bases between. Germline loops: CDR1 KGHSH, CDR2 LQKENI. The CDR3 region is CASSPPDSAQETQYF. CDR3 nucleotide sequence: TGTGCCAGCTCACCTCCGGACAGCGCACAAGAGACCCAGTACTTC.

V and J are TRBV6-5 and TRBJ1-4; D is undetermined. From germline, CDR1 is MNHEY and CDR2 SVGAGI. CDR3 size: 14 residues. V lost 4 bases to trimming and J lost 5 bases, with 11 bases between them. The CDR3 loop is CASSFRGKNEKLFF. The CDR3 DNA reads TGTGCCAGCAGTTTTCGGGGAAAAAATGAAAAACTGTTTTTT.

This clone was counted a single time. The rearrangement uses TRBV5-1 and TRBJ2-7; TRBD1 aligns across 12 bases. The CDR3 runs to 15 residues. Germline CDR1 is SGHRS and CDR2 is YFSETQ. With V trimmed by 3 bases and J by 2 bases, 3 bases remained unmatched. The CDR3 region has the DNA TGCGCCAGCAGCTCGGGACAGGGGGCCACCTACGAGCAGTACTTC. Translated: CASSSGQGATYEQYF.

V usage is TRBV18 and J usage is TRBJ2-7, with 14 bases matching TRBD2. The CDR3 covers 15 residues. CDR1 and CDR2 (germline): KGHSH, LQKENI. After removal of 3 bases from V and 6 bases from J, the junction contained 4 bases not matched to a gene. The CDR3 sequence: CASSPGTSGSSEQYF. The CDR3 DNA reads TGTGCCAGCTCACCTGGGACTAGCGGGAGTAGCGAGCAGTACTTC. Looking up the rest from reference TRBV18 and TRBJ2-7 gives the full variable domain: NAGVMQNPRHLVRRRGQEARLRCSPMKGHSHVYWYRQLPEEGLKFMVYLQKENIIDESGMPKERFSAEFPKEGPSILRIQQVVRGDSAAYFCASSPGTSGSSEQYFGPGTRLTVT.

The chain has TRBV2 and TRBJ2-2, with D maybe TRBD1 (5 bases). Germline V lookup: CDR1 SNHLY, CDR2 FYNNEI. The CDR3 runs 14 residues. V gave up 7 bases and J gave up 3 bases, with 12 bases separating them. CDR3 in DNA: TGTGCCAGCAAGGTGCAGGGTGACACCGGGGAGCTGTTTTTT. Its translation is CASKVQGDTGELFF. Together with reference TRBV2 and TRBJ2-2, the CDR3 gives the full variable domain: EPEVTQTPSHQVTQMGQEVILRCVPISNHLYFYWYRQILGQKVEFLVSFYNNEISEKSEIFDDQFSVERPDGSNFTLKIRSTKLEDSAMYFCASKVQGDTGELFFGEGSRLTVL.

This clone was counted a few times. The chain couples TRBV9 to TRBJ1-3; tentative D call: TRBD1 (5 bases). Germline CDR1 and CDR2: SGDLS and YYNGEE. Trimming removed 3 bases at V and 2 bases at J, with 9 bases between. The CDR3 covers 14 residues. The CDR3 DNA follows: TGTGCCAGCAGCGGGGGACTGCCTGGAAACACCATATATTTT. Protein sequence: CASSGGLPGNTIYF. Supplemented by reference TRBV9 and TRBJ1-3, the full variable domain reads DSGVTQTPKHLITATGQRVTLRCSPRSGDLSVYWYQQSLDQGLQFLIQYYNGEERAKGNILERFSAQQFPDLHSELNLSSLELGDSALYFCASSGGLPGNTIYFGEGSWLTVV.

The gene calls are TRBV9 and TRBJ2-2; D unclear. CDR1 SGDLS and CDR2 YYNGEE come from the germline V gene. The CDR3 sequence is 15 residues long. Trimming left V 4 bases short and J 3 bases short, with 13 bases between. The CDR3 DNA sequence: TGTGCCAGCAGCCCCCAAGAGAGGTACACCGGGGAGCTGTTTTTT. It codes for CASSPQERYTGELFF.

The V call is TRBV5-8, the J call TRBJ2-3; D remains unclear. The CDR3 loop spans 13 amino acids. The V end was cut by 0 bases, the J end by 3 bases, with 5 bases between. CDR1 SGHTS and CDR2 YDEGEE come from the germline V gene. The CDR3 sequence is CASSLGSTDTQYF. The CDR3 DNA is TGTGCCAGCAGCTTGGGGAGTACAGATACGCAGTATTTT. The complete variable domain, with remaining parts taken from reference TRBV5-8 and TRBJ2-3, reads EAGVTQSPTHLIKTRGQQATLRCSPISGHTSVYWYQQALGLGLQFLLWYDEGEERNRGNFPPRFSGRQFPNYSSELNVNALELEDSALYLCASSLGSTDTQYFGPGTRLTVL.

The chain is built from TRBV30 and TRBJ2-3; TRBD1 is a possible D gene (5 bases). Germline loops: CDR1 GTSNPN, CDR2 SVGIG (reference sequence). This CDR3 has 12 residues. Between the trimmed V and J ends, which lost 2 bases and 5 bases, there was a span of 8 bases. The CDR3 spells CAWSRDRDTQYF. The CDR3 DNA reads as TGTGCCTGGAGTCGCGACAGAGATACGCAGTATTTT.

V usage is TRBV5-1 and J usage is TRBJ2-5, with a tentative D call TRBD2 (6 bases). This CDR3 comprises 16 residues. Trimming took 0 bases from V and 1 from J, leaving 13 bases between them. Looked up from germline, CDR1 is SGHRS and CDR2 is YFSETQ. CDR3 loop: CASSLVGGGGQETQYF. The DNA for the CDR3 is TGCGCCAGCAGCTTGGTGGGGGGAGGCGGCCAAGAGACCCAGTACTTC. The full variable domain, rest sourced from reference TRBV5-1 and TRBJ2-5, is KAGVTQTPRYLIKTRGQQVTLSCSPISGHRSVSWYQQTPGQGLQFLFEYFSETQRNKGNFPGRFSGRQFSNSRSEMNVSTLELGDSALYLCASSLVGGGGQETQYFGPGTRLLVL.

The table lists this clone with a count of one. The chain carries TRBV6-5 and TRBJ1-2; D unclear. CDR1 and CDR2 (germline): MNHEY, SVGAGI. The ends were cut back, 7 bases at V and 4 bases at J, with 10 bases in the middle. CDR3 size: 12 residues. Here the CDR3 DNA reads TGTGCCAGCAACAGACACCTCTATGGCTACACCTTC. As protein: CASNRHLYGYTF.

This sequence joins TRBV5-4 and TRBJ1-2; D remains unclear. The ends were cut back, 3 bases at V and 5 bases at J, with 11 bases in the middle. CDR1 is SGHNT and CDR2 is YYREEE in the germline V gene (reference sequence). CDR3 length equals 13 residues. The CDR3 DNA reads TGTGCCAGCAGCTCGGGCGGGGAGTATGGCTACACCTTC. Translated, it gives CASSSGGEYGYTF. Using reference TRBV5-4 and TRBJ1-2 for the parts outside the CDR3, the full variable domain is ETGVTQSPTHLIKTRGQQVTLRCSSQSGHNTVSWYQQALGQGPQFIFQYYREEENGRGNFPPRFSGLQFPNYSSELNVNALELDDSALYLCASSSGGEYGYTFGSGTRLTVV.

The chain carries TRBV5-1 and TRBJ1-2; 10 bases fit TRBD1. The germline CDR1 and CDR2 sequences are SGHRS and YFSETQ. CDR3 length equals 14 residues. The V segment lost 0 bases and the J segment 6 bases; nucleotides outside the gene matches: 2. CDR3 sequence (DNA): TGCGCCAGCAGCTTGGAAGGGACAGGGGATGGCTACACCTTC. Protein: CASSLEGTGDGYTF.

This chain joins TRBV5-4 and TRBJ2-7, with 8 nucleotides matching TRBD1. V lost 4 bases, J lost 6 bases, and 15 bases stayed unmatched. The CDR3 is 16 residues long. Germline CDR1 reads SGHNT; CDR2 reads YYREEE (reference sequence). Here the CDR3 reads CASSQRTGPSPAEQYF. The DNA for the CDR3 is TGTGCCAGCAGCCAAAGGACAGGGCCATCTCCGGCCGAGCAGTACTTC.

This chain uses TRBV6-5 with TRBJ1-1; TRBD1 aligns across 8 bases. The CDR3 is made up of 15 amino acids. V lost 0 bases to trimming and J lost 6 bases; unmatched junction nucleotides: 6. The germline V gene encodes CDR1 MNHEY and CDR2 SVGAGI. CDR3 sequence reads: CASSYSTGVIAEAFF. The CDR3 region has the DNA TGTGCCAGCAGTTACTCGACAGGGGTTATAGCTGAAGCTTTCTTT.

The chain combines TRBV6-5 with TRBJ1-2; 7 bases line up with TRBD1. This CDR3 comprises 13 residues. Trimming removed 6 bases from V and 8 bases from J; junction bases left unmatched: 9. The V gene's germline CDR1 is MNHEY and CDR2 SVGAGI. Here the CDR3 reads CASRATGAGGYTF. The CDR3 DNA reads TGTGCCAGCAGGGCTACAGGGGCGGGAGGCTACACCTTC.

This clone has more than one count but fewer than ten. The DNA for the CDR3 is TGTGCCAGCAGTTACTTCGGGGATAGGGGCAATCAGCCCCAGCATTTT. This translates into CASSYFGDRGNQPQHF. This sequence joins TRBV6-5 and TRBJ1-5, with D uncertain. Germline CDR1 is MNHEY and CDR2 is SVGAGI. Trimming shortened V by 1 base and J by 2 bases, and 12 bases separated the two germline ends. The CDR3 spans 16 residues.

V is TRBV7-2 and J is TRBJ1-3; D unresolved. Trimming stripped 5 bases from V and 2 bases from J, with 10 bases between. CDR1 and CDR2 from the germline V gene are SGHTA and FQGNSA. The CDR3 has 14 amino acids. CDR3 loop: CASSPMEAGNTIYF. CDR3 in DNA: TGTGCCAGCAGCCCGATGGAGGCTGGAAACACCATATATTTT.

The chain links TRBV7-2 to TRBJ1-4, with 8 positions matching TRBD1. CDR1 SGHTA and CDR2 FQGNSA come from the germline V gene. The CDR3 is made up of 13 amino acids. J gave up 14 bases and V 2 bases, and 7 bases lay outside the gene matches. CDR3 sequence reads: CASSLSRDRLLFF. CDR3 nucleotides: TGTGCCAGCAGCTTAAGTCGGGACAGGCTCCTGTTTTTT.

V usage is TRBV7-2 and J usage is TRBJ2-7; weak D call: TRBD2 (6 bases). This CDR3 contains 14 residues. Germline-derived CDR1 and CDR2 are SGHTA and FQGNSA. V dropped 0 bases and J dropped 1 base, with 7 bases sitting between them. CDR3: CASSLAGTSYEQYF. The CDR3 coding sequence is TGTGCCAGCAGCTTAGCGGGGACTTCCTACGAGCAGTACTTC.

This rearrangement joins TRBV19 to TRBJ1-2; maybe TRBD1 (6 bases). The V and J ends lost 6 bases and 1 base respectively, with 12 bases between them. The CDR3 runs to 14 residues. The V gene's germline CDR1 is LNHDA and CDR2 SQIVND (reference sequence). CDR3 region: CASSGQRINYGYTF. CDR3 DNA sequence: TGTGCCAGTAGCGGACAGCGGATTAACTATGGCTACACCTTC.

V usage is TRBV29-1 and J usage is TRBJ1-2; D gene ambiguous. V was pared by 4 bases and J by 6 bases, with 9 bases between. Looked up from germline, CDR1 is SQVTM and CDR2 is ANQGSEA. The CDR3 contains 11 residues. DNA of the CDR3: TGCAGCGTTGTGGGCAGAGATGGCTACACCTTC. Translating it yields CSVVGRDGYTF.

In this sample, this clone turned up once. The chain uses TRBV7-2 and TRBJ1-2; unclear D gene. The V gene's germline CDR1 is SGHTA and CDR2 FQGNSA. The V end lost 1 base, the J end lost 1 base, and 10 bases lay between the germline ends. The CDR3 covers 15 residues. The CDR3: CASSLESIVNYGYTF. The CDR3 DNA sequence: TGTGCCAGCAGCTTAGAGTCCATAGTTAACTATGGCTACACCTTC.

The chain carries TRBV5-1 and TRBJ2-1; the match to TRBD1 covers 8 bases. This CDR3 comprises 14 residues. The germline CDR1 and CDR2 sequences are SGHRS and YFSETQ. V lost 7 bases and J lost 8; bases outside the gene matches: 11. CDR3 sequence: CASLPGQANHEQFF. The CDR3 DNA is TGCGCCAGCTTACCGGGACAGGCGAACCATGAGCAGTTCTTC. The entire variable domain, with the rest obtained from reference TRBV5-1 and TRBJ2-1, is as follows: KAGVTQTPRYLIKTRGQQVTLSCSPISGHRSVSWYQQTPGQGLQFLFEYFSETQRNKGNFPGRFSGRQFSNSRSEMNVSTLELGDSALYLCASLPGQANHEQFFGPGTRLTVL.

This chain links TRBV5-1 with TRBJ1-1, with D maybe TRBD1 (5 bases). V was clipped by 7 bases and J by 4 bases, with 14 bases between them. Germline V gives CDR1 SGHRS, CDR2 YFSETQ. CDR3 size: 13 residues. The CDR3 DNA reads TGCGCCAGCCGTTGGGGGGGAGGCACTGAAGCTTTCTTT. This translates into CASRWGGGTEAFF.